Shown below are 23 T cell receptor beta chains from a single sample sequenced in a study of cytomegalovirus exposure and HLA in healthy donors. Researchers ran the PCR with 60 Vbeta and 13 Jbeta primers. Libraries were prepared by immunoSEQ multiplex PCR; TCRdb keeps only in-frame clonotypes and omits some of them. The sample consists of about 76,000 clones, around 79% of them appearing once. The sample taken for sequencing was PBMCs. The receptors were gathered from a man in his thirties or forties in good health and CMV-seronegative.

The J gene is TRBJ1-2, the V gene TRBV5-1; possibly TRBD1 for D (5 bases). This CDR3 is 13 amino acids long. Trimming shortened V by 1 base and J by 8 bases, and 12 bases separated the two germline ends. In germline, CDR1 is SGHRS, CDR2 YFSETQ. The CDR3 DNA follows: TGCGCCAGCAGCTTGTTAGGGGCTGGGGGCTACACCTTC. It specifies CASSLLGAGGYTF.

This clone has a single count. The chain carries TRBV28 and TRBJ2-1, with 12 bases aligning to TRBD2. Germline V CDR1 and CDR2: MDHEN, SYDVKM. Trimming at V came to 3 bases and at J to 9 bases, leaving 6 bases not matched to a gene. CDR3 length: 15 residues. CDR3 in DNA: TGTGCCAGCAGTTTGAGGACTAGCGGGACATTTGAGCAGTTCTTC. It translates to CASSLRTSGTFEQFF.

The chain joins TRBV10-2 to TRBJ2-7; 7 positions match TRBD2. CDR1 is WSHSY, CDR2 SAAADI, per germline. J gave up 2 bases and V 0 bases, and 1 base lay outside the gene matches. This CDR3 comprises 14 residues. CDR3 amino acids: CASSESGGPYEQYF. The CDR3 region has the DNA TGCGCCAGCAGTGAGTCGGGAGGGCCCTACGAGCAGTACTTC.

This clone showed up many times. The V call is TRBV10-3, the J call TRBJ2-7; TRBD2 might be the D (5 bases). In germline, CDR1 is ENHRY, CDR2 SYGVKD. V lost 11 bases and J 7 bases, leaving 15 bases between the germline ends. This CDR3 region has 11 residues. The CDR3 spells CAVSVAGEQYF. As DNA, the CDR3 is TGTGCCGTATCGGTTGCGGGTGAGCAGTACTTC.

The rearrangement uses TRBV4-2 and TRBJ2-5; 16 nucleotides line up with TRBD2. V was pared by 4 bases and J by 5 bases, with 7 bases of the junction left unmatched. The CDR3 covers 17 residues. Germline CDR1 and CDR2: LGHNA and YNFKEQ. This CDR3 reads CASSPGTSGGARETQYF. For the CDR3, the DNA is TGTGCCAGCAGCCCCGGGACTAGCGGGGGGGCCCGGGAGACCCAGTACTTC.

The chain recombines TRBV12-2 with TRBJ2-7; the table assigns TRBD1, which was not confirmed against the DNA. TRBV12-2 is a pseudogene. The CDR3 covers 15 residues. The CDR3 protein is CASRLNPGQGVEQYF. The CDR3 nucleotides read TGTGCAAGTCGCTTAAACCCGGGACAGGGGGTCGAGCAGTACTTC.

The chain links TRBV7-3 to TRBJ2-1; D is perhaps TRBD1 (6 bases). Per germline, CDR1 SGHTA and CDR2 FQGTGA. The CDR3 totals 13 residues. V was cut by 3 bases and J by 5 bases, with 8 bases left in between. CDR3 bases: TGTGCCAGCAGCTTCGGACAGAACAATGAGCAGTTCTTC. This codes for CASSFGQNNEQFF.

This chain's CDR3 is CASSQGDRNQETQYF. The CDR3, as DNA: TGTGCCAGCAGCCAAGGGGACAGGAACCAAGAGACCCAGTACTTC. V gene TRBV4-2 combines with J gene TRBJ2-5; 8 positions match TRBD1. The junction had 1 base not matched to a gene; V was cut back by 1 base and J by 0 bases. CDR1 and CDR2 (germline): LGHNA, YNFKEQ. The CDR3 has 15 amino acids.

The V and J genes are TRBV9 and TRBJ1-2; perhaps TRBD1 as D (6 bases). Trimming pared 3 bases from V and 2 bases from J, leaving 14 bases between. The germline V gene encodes CDR1 SGDLS and CDR2 YYNGEE. There are 15 residues in the CDR3. CDR3 loop: CASSGDGGANYGYTF. Written as DNA, the CDR3 is TGTGCCAGCAGCGGCGACGGGGGGGCGAACTATGGCTACACCTTC.

The chain employs TRBV6-1 and TRBJ1-1; the D gene is possibly TRBD1 (6 bases). Trimming stripped 7 bases from V and 3 bases from J, with 9 bases between. Germline V gene sequence: CDR1 MNHNS, CDR2 SASEGT. This CDR3 contains 12 residues. CDR3 DNA: TGTGCCAGCACGGACAGCTACACTGAAGCTTTCTTT. Its protein product is CASTDSYTEAFF.

The rearrangement joins TRBV6-5 to TRBJ1-2; 7 bases align to TRBD1. CDR1 MNHEY and CDR2 SVGAGI come from the germline V gene. This CDR3 is 13 amino acids long. J lost 5 bases, V lost 8 bases, and 8 bases had no gene match. CDR3 nucleotides: TGTGCCAGCCGGGACAGCTCGCGTTATGGCTACACCTTC. It yields the protein CASRDSSRYGYTF.

For this clone: Other DNA sequences within the sample encode an identical CDR3. The chain links TRBV13 to TRBJ1-2; D may be TRBD1 (5 bases). The germline gives CDR1 PRHDT, CDR2 FYEKMQ (reference sequence). The CDR3 spans 14 residues. V was trimmed by 4 bases and J by 2 bases, leaving 11 bases between them. The chain's CDR3 is CASSSGTGNYGYTF. The CDR3 DNA reads TGTGCCAGCAGCTCTGGGACTGGGAACTATGGCTACACCTTC.

This clone was seen only a few times. The rearrangement joins TRBV6-1 to TRBJ2-7, with D unclear. V was cut by 3 bases and J by 0 bases, with 6 bases left in between. Germline assignment: CDR1 MNHNS and CDR2 SASEGT. The CDR3 covers 13 residues. This chain's CDR3 is CASSEAVSYEQYF. CDR3 bases: TGTGCCAGCAGTGAGGCGGTCTCCTACGAGCAGTACTTC.

The rearrangement links TRBV6-1 to TRBJ2-4; 11 nucleotides line up with TRBD2. Germline CDR1 reads MNHNS; CDR2 reads SASEGT. J gave up 6 bases and V 0 bases, and 1 base lay outside the gene matches. The CDR3 is 15 residues long. The CDR3 region is CASSEAGTSGNIQYF. DNA for the CDR3: TGTGCCAGCAGTGAAGCTGGGACTAGCGGAAACATTCAGTACTTC.

The rearrangement uses TRBV2 and TRBJ2-2; D remains ambiguous. The CDR3 is 15 amino acids. The V gene lost 3 bases and the J gene lost 3 bases, with 11 bases spanning the gap. The germline V gene has CDR1 SNHLY and CDR2 FYNNEI. As DNA, the CDR3 is TGTGCCAGCAGTGAGACGGCCGCGGACACCGGGGAGCTGTTTTTT. Residues: CASSETAADTGELFF.

Concerning this clone: The same CDR3 arises from other DNA sequences in this sample as well. The V gene is TRBV7-2, the J gene TRBJ2-3; D may be TRBD1 (6 bases). This CDR3 contains 12 residues. Trimming took off 3 bases at V and 7 bases at J, with 8 bases between the two ends. The V gene's germline CDR1 is SGHTA and CDR2 FQGNSA. The CDR3 loop reads CASSLGAYTQYF. CDR3 nucleotide sequence: TGTGCCAGCAGCTTGGGGGCGTATACGCAGTATTTT. Full variable domain (remainder filled in from reference TRBV7-2 and TRBJ2-3): GAGVSQSPSNKVTEKGKDVELRCDPISGHTALYWYRQSLGQGLEFLIYFQGNSAPDKSGLPSDRFSAERTGGSVSTLTIQRTQQEDSAVYLCASSLGAYTQYFGPGTRLTVL.

The rearrangement links TRBV2 to TRBJ1-6; 7 bases are shared with TRBD1. J lost 9 bases, V lost 6 bases, and 8 bases had no gene match. In germline, CDR1 is SNHLY, CDR2 FYNNEI. This CDR3 is 14 amino acids long. DNA for the CDR3: TGTGCCAGCAGACGACAGGGAATGGGTTCACCCCTCCACTTT. Protein sequence: CASRRQGMGSPLHF.

V is TRBV7-8 and J is TRBJ2-7; no clear D. Germline loops: CDR1 SGHVS, CDR2 FQNEAQ. With 1 base removed from V and 0 bases from J, the gap between germline ends came to 7 bases. The CDR3 is 14 residues long. The CDR3 loop is CASSLDLGSYEQYF. Here the CDR3 DNA reads TGTGCCAGCAGCTTAGATCTCGGCTCCTACGAGCAGTACTTC.

This sequence joins TRBV4-1 and TRBJ2-1; D is uncertain. V was pared by 1 base and J by 10 bases, with 8 bases between. The germline V gene has CDR1 MGHRA and CDR2 YSYEKL. This CDR3 spans 12 amino acids. In nucleotides, the CDR3 is TGCGCCAGCAGCCAAGGCGCGTCCGAGCAGTTCTTC. This gives the protein CASSQGASEQFF.

The V call is TRBV5-4, the J call TRBJ2-1; 7 nucleotides line up with TRBD2. J gave up 0 bases and V 7 bases, and 4 bases lay outside the gene matches. CDR1 and CDR2 from the germline V gene are SGHNT and YYREEE (reference sequence). This CDR3 spans 14 amino acids. The CDR3 nucleotides read TGTGCCAGCTCCCGCGGGGGCTCCTACAATGAGCAGTTCTTC. Its protein product is CASSRGGSYNEQFF.

The chain employs TRBV6-5 and TRBJ2-4, with D possibly matching TRBD1 (6 bases). The length of the CDR3 is 15 residues. V was cut by 5 bases and J by 0 bases, with 11 bases left in between. From germline, CDR1 is MNHEY and CDR2 SVGAGI. The CDR3 region is CASSLDRLAKNIQYF. The CDR3 nucleotides read TGTGCCAGCAGTCTGGACAGACTAGCCAAAAACATTCAGTACTTC.

CDR3 protein: CASSPRETQYF. The CDR3 DNA reads TGTGCCAGCAGTCCCCGTGAGACCCAGTACTTC. This chain connects TRBV28 to TRBJ2-5; D is ambiguous. The V end lost 5 bases, the J end lost 5 bases, and 6 bases lay between the germline ends. The CDR3 contains 11 residues. Germline CDR1 is MDHEN and CDR2 is SYDVKM. The variable domain in full, with the rest retrieved from reference TRBV28 and TRBJ2-5, is DVKVTQSSRYLVKRTGEKVFLECVQDMDHENMFWYRQDPGLGLRLIYFSYDVKMKEKGDIPEGYSVSREKKERFSLILESASTNQTSMYLCASSPRETQYFGPGTRLLVL.

The chain is built from TRBV2 and TRBJ2-2, with 7 bases identical to TRBD1. The V gene end was trimmed by 10 bases and the J gene end by 5 bases; junction bases not matched to a gene: 7. The CDR3 is 13 residues long. Germline lookup yields CDR1 SNHLY and CDR2 FYNNEI. The DNA for the CDR3 is TGTGCCAACCGACAGGGTGGGACCGGGGAGCTGTTTTTT. Its protein is CANRQGGTGELFF.